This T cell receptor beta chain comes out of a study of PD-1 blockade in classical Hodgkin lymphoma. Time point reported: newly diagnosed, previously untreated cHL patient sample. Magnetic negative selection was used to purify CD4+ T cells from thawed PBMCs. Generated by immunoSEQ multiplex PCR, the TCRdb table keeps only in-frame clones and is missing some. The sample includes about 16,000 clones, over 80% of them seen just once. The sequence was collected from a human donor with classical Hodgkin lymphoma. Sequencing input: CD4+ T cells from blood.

The DNA for the CDR3 is TGCGCCAGCAGCCGTGTTCTGAGATCCGACGAGCAGTACTTC. Protein: CASSRVLRSDEQYF. This sequence joins TRBV4-1 and TRBJ2-7; D is ambiguous. Germline V gene lookup returns CDR1 MGHRA and CDR2 YSYEKL. This CDR3 contains 14 residues. Trimming removed 4 bases from V and 5 bases from J, with 15 bases in between.